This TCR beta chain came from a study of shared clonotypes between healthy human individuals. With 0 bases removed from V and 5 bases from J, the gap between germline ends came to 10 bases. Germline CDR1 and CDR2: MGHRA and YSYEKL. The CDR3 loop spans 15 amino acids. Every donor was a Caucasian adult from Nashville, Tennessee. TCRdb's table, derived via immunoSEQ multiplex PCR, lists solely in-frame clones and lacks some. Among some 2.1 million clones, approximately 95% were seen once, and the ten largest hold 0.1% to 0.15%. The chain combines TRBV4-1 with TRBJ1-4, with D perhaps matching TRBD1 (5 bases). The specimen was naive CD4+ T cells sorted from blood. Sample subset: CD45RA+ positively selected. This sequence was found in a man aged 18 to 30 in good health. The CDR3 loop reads CASSQDGGSNEKLFF. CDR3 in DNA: TGCGCCAGCAGCCAAGATGGGGGTTCGAATGAAAAACTGTTTTTT.